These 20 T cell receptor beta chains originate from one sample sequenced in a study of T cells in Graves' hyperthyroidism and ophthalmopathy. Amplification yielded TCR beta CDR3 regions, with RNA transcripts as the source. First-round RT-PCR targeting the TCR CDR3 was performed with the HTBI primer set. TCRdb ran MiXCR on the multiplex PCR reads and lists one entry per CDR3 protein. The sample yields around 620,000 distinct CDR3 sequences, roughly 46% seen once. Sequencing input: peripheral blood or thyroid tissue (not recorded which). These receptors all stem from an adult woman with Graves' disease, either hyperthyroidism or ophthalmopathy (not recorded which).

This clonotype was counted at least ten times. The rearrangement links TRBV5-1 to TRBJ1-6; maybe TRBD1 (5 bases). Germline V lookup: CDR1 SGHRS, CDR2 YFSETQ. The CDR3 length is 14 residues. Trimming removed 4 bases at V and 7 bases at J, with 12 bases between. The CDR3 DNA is TGCGCCAGCAGCGGCGGGGGAGGGAATTCACCCCTCCACTTT. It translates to CASSGGGGNSPLHF.

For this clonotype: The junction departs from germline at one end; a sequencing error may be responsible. The CDR3 reads CASSSQRDGELYF. CDR3 coding DNA: TGTGCCAGCAGCTCCCAAAGGGACGGGGAGCTGTACTTC. The rearrangement links TRBV7-3 to TRBJ2-7; D assignment may be TRBD1 or TRBD2 (5 bases each). Germline V gives CDR1 SGHTA, CDR2 FQGTGA. The CDR3 sequence is 13 residues long.

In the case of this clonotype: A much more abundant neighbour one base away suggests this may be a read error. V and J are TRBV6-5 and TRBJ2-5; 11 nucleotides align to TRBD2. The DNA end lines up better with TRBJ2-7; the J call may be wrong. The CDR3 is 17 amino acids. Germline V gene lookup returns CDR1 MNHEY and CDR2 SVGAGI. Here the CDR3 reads CASSCRASGRLIYEQYF. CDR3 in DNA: TGTGCCAGCAGTTGCAGGGCTAGCGGGAGGTTGATCTACGAGCAGTACTTC.

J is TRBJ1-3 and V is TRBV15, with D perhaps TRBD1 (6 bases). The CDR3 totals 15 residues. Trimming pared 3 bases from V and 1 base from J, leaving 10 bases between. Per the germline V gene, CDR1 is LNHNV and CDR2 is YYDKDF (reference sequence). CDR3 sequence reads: CATSSIGQSGNTIYF. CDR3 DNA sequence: TGTGCCACCAGCAGCATTGGACAGTCTGGAAACACCATATATTTT.

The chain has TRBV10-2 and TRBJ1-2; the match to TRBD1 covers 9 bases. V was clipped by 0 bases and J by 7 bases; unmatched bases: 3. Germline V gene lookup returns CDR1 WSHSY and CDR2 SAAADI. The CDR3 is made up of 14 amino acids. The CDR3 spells CASSESGDRVGYTF. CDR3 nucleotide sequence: TGCGCCAGCAGTGAGTCGGGGGACAGGGTTGGCTACACCTTC.

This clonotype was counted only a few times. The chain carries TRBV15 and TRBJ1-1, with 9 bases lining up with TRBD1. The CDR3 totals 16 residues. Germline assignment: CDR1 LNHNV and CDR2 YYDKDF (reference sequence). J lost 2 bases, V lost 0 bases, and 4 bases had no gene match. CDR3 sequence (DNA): TGTGCCACCAGCAGAGATCCGGGACAGGGAAACACTGAAGCTTTCTTT. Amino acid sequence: CATSRDPGQGNTEAFF.

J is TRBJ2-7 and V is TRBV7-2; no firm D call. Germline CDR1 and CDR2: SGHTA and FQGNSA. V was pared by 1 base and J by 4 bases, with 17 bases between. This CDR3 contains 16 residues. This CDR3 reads CASSLGKTYGVYEQYF. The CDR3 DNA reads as TGTGCCAGCAGCTTAGGAAAAACATACGGAGTGTACGAGCAGTACTTC.

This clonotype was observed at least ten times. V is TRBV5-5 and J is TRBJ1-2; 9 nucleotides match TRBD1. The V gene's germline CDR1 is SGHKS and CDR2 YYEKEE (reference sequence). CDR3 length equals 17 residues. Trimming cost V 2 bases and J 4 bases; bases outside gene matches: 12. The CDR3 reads CASSFLLRDRESYGYTF. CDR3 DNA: TGTGCCAGCAGCTTTTTGCTCCGGGACAGGGAGTCCTATGGCTACACCTTC.

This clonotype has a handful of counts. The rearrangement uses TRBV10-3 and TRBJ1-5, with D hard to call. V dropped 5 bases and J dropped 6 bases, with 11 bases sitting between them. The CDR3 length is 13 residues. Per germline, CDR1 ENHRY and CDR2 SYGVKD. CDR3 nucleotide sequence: TGTGCCATCAGTTACCGGCGTCTTCAGCCCCAGCATTTT. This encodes CAISYRRLQPQHF.

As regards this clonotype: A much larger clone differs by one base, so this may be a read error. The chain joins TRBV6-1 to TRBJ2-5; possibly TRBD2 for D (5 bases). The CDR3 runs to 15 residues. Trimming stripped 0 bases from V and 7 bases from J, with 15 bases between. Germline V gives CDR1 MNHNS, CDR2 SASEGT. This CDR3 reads CASSEAWGVSGTQYF. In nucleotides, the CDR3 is TGTGCCAGCAGTGAAGCTTGGGGAGTCTCGGGGACCCAGTACTTC.

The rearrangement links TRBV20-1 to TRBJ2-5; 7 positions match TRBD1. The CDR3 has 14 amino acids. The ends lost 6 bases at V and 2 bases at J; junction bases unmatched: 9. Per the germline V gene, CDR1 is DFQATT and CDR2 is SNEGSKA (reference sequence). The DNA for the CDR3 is TGCAGTGCGTGGGACAGCGGACGGCAAGAGACCCAGTACTTC. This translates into CSAWDSGRQETQYF.

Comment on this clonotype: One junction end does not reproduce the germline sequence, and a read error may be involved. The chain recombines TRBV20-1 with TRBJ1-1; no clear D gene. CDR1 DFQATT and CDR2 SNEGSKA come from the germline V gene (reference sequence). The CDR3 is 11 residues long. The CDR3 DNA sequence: TGCAGTGCTAGAGATAACACTGGAGCTTTCTTT. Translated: CSARDNTGAFF.

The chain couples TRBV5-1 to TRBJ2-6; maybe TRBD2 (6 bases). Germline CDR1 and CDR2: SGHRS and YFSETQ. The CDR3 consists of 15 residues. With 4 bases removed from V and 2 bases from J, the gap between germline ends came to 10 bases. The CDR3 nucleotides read TGCGCCAGCAGCCGCGGAGGGGCTGGGGCCAACGTCCTGACTTTC. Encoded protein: CASSRGGAGANVLTF.

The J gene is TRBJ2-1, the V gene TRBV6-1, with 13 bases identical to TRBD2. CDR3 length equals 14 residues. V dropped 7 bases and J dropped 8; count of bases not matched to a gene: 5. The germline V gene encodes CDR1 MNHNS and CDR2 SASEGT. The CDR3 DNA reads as TGTGCCAGCATGGGACTAGCGGGGACGGATGAGCAGTTCTTC. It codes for CASMGLAGTDEQFF.

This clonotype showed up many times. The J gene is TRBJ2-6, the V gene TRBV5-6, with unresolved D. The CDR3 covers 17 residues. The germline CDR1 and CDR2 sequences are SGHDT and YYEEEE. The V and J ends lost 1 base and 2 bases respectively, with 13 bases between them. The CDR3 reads CASSLFPLIPGANVLTF. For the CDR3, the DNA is TGTGCCAGCAGCTTGTTCCCCTTGATCCCTGGGGCCAACGTCCTGACTTTC.

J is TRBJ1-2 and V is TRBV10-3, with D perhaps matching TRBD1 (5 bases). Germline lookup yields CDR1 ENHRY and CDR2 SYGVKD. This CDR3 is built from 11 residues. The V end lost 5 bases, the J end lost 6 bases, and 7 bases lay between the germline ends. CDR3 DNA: TGTGCCATCAGTACAGGACATGGCTACACCTTC. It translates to CAISTGHGYTF.

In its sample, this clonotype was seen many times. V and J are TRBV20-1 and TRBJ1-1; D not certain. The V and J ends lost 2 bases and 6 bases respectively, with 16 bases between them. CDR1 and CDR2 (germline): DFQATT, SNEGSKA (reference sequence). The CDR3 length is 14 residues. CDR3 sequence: CSARFGSPDAEAFF. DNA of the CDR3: TGCAGTGCTAGATTCGGGTCTCCTGACGCTGAAGCTTTCTTT.

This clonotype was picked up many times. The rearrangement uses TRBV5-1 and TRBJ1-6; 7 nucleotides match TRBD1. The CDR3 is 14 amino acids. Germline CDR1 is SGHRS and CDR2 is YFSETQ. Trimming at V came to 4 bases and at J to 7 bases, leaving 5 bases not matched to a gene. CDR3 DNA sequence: TGCGCCAGCAGCCAAGGGACAGTGAATTCACCCCTCCACTTT. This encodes CASSQGTVNSPLHF.

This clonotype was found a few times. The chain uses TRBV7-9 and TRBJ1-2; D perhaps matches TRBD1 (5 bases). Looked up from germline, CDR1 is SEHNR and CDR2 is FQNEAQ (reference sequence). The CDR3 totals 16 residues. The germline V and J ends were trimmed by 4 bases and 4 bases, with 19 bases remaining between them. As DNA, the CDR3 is TGTGCCAGCAGCTCTGTTGACTGGGGGGAGGGCTATGGCTACACCTTC. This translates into CASSSVDWGEGYGYTF. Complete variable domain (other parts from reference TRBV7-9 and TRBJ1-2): DTGVSQNPRHKITKRGQNVTFRCDPISEHNRLYWYRQTLGQGPEFLTYFQNEAQLEKSRLLSDRFSAERPKGSFSTLEIQRTEQGDSAMYLCASSSVDWGEGYGYTFGSGTRLTVV.

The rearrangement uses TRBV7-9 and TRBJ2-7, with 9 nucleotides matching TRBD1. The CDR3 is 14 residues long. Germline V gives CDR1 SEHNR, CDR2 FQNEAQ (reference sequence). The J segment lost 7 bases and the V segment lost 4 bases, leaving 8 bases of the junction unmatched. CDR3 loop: CASSSGQGAWEQYF. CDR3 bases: TGTGCCAGCAGCTCGGGACAGGGTGCCTGGGAGCAGTACTTC.